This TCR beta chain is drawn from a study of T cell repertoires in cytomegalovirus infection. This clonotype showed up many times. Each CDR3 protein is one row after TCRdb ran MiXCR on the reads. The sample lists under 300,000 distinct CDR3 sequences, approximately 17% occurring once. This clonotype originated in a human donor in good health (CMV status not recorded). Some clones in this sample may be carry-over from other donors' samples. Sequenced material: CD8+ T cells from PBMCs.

The CDR3 is CASSLGSGYEQYF. Here the CDR3 DNA reads TGTGCCAGCAGTTTGGGGTCGGGCTACGAGCAGTACTTC. This rearrangement joins TRBV12-3 or TRBV12-4 to TRBJ2-7, with D uncertain. The germline V and J ends were trimmed by 3 bases and 3 bases, with 9 bases remaining between them. This CDR3 is 13 amino acids long.